The 23 T cell receptor beta chains presented below share a single source sample, sequenced in a study of T cell responses to AZD1222 COVID-19 vaccine. Method: immunoSEQ multiplex PCR; TCRdb's copy keeps in-frame clones and lacks some. Of around 73,000 clones in the sample, 80% to 90% were seen once. The specimen was peripheral blood, collected 28 days after the second AZD1222 dose. Receptor source: an adult who received the AZD1222 COVID-19 vaccine.

The chain couples TRBV28 to TRBJ1-1, with D maybe TRBD1 (5 bases). This CDR3 contains 15 residues. Germline assignment: CDR1 MDHEN and CDR2 SYDVKM. V dropped 5 bases and J dropped 10 bases, with 23 bases sitting between them. The CDR3 DNA sequence: TGTGCCAGCAGTACAACTTTCTTACAGGCCCTTTCAGCTTTCTTT. Translating gives CASSTTFLQALSAFF.

The V gene is TRBV7-7, the J gene TRBJ2-5, with TRBD1 as a possible D gene (6 bases). The CDR3 is 15 residues long. Trimming shortened V by 3 bases and J by 2 bases, and 13 bases separated the two germline ends. Germline CDR1 SSHAT, CDR2 FNYEAQ (reference sequence). This CDR3 reads CASSFRTDLQETQYF. CDR3 nucleotide sequence: TGTGCCAGCAGCTTCAGGACAGACCTACAAGAGACCCAGTACTTC.

The chain is built from TRBV12-3 or TRBV12-4 and TRBJ2-3; D is ambiguous. The CDR3 spans 10 residues. The V end was cut by 6 bases, the J end by 5 bases, with 3 bases between. The DNA for the CDR3 is TGTGCCAGCAGCGGAGATACGCAGTATTTT. Amino acid sequence: CASSGDTQYF.

The V gene is TRBV6-6, the J gene TRBJ2-2; maybe TRBD2 (5 bases). V was clipped by 6 bases and J by 6 bases, with 14 bases between them. CDR1 and CDR2 (germline): MNHNY, SVGAGI (reference sequence). The CDR3 runs 14 residues. The CDR3 bases are TGTGCCAGCAGCGAGGACCCGCGGGCCGGGGAGCTGTTTTTT. Protein sequence: CASSEDPRAGELFF.

The chain recombines TRBV28 with TRBJ2-7; 8 positions agree with TRBD1. J lost 1 base, V lost 4 bases, and 6 bases had no gene match. CDR1 is MDHEN, CDR2 SYDVKM, per germline. The CDR3 has 15 amino acids. The CDR3 coding sequence is TGTGCCAGCAGTTCCCCCTGGACAGGGTCCTACGAGCAGTACTTC. It translates to CASSSPWTGSYEQYF. Together with reference TRBV28 and TRBJ2-7, the CDR3 gives the full variable domain: DVKVTQSSRYLVKRTGEKVFLECVQDMDHENMFWYRQDPGLGLRLIYFSYDVKMKEKGDIPEGYSVSREKKERFSLILESASTNQTSMYLCASSSPWTGSYEQYFGPGTRLTVT.

The gene calls are TRBV19 and TRBJ2-3; D may be TRBD1 or TRBD2 (5 bases each). The length of the CDR3 is 16 residues. V was trimmed by 0 bases and J by 0 bases, leaving 10 bases between them. Germline assignment: CDR1 LNHDA and CDR2 SQIVND (reference sequence). CDR3 in amino acids: CASSIDGGWSTDTQYF. The CDR3 coding sequence is TGTGCCAGTAGTATAGATGGGGGTTGGAGCACAGATACGCAGTATTTT.

This clone was seen a single time. The chain carries TRBV5-1 and TRBJ2-6; D might be TRBD1 or TRBD2, each matching 5 bases. There are 16 residues in the CDR3. Germline values: CDR1 SGHRS, CDR2 YFSETQ. Trimming left V 0 bases short and J 3 bases short, with 10 bases between. The CDR3 spells CASSLGGDHGANVLTF. CDR3 DNA sequence: TGCGCCAGCAGCTTGGGAGGGGACCATGGGGCCAACGTCCTGACTTTC.

This sequence joins TRBV19 and TRBJ1-6, with 7 bases identical to TRBD1. This CDR3 region has 15 residues. V shed 3 bases, J shed 8 bases, and the junction held 7 bases outside the gene matches. Germline lookup yields CDR1 LNHDA and CDR2 SQIVND (reference sequence). CDR3 DNA: TGTGCCAGTAGTATGGGCCAGGGGGTATATTCACCCCTCCACTTT. It codes for CASSMGQGVYSPLHF.

The chain carries TRBV10-3 and TRBJ1-1, with a possible D match to TRBD1 (5 bases). V shed 6 bases and J shed 9 bases, with 14 bases lying between them. The CDR3 spans 12 residues. The V gene's germline CDR1 is ENHRY and CDR2 SYGVKD. DNA for the CDR3: TGTGCCATCAGCCCTGGGACCGCGAAAGCTTTCTTT. Translation: CAISPGTAKAFF.

The chain carries TRBV28 and TRBJ1-3; the match to TRBD1 covers 7 bases. V lost 5 bases, J lost 4 bases, and 2 bases stayed unmatched. Germline V CDR1 and CDR2: MDHEN, SYDVKM. The CDR3 is 13 residues long. The CDR3 protein is CASSDRAGNTIYF. The CDR3, as DNA: TGTGCCAGCAGTGACAGGGCCGGAAACACCATATATTTT.

CDR3 in amino acids: CASSLGPGGNIQYF. In DNA form, the CDR3 reads TGTGCCAGCAGCTTGGGCCCCGGCGGGAACATTCAGTACTTC. V and J are TRBV7-3 and TRBJ2-4; perhaps TRBD2 as D (5 bases). The length of the CDR3 is 14 residues. Per the germline V gene, CDR1 is SGHTA and CDR2 is FQGTGA. Trimming pared 3 bases from V and 7 bases from J, leaving 13 bases between.

The chain has TRBV11-2 and TRBJ1-2; a possible D gene is TRBD1 (5 bases). CDR1 is SGHAT, CDR2 FQNNGV, per germline. This CDR3 comprises 15 residues. Trimming took 1 base from V and 2 from J, leaving 11 bases between them. CDR3 region: CASSLGSGRNYGYTF. In DNA, the CDR3 is TGTGCCAGCAGCTTAGGATCAGGGCGAAACTATGGCTACACCTTC.

This chain links TRBV28 with TRBJ1-4; the D is unclear. The CDR3 runs to 14 residues. Trimming left V 6 bases short and J 4 bases short, with 12 bases between. Germline lookup yields CDR1 MDHEN and CDR2 SYDVKM. CDR3 protein: CASRGRTDNEKLFF. DNA of the CDR3: TGTGCCAGCAGGGGGAGGACGGATAATGAAAAACTGTTTTTT.

This chain links TRBV11-3 with TRBJ2-5; the D gene is possibly TRBD1 (6 bases). Trimming removed 5 bases at V and 1 base at J, with 14 bases between. The CDR3 has 15 amino acids. Germline V gene sequence: CDR1 SGHNT, CDR2 YENEEA. DNA of the CDR3: TGTGCCAGCAGCGTAAAAGGGGGTGTCCAAGAGACCCAGTACTTC. Its translation: CASSVKGGVQETQYF.

CDR3 nucleotides: TGTGCCAGCTCACAGGACAGGGGGAGAGAGACCCAGTACTTC. It yields the protein CASSQDRGRETQYF. This sequence joins TRBV18 and TRBJ2-5; 10 nucleotides match TRBD1. The germline gives CDR1 KGHSH, CDR2 LQKENI. The CDR3 runs to 14 residues. The J segment lost 4 bases and the V segment lost 4 bases, leaving 3 bases of the junction unmatched.

This chain links TRBV6-2 or TRBV6-3 with TRBJ2-4; TRBD1 is a possible D gene (6 bases). CDR3 length: 17 residues. Germline CDR1 MNHEY, CDR2 SVGEGT. V lost 4 bases and J 0 bases, leaving 16 bases between the germline ends. The CDR3 sequence: CASSSPGTLLAKNIQYF. Here the CDR3 DNA reads TGTGCCAGCAGTTCCCCCGGGACACTTTTAGCCAAAAACATTCAGTACTTC.

The chain couples TRBV7-5 to TRBJ2-2; the table names TRBD2, a call not compared with the DNA. TRBV7-5 is a pseudogene locus. The CDR3 runs to 20 residues. The CDR3 sequence: CARSLDSLTSGNGGTGELFF. In DNA form, the CDR3 reads TGTGCCAGAAGCTTAGATTCCCTGACTAGCGGGAACGGGGGCACCGGGGAGCTGTTTTTT.

The table lists this clone with a count of one. The rearrangement joins TRBV27 to TRBJ1-2; D gene ambiguous. CDR1 is MNHEY and CDR2 is SMNVEV in the germline V gene (reference sequence). The CDR3 sequence is 13 residues long. V dropped 6 bases and J dropped 8 bases, with 16 bases sitting between them. The CDR3 DNA is TGTGCCAGCAGCTTAGGACCCTCTTGGGGCTACACCTTC. Its translation: CASSLGPSWGYTF.

The J gene is TRBJ2-5, the V gene TRBV5-1; D unresolved. CDR1 and CDR2 (germline): SGHRS, YFSETQ. Trimming removed 0 bases from V and 4 bases from J, with 13 bases in between. CDR3 length equals 15 residues. In DNA, the CDR3 is TGCGCCAGCAGCTTGGCTTTTGGGGTAGGAGAGACCCAGTACTTC. Its translation: CASSLAFGVGETQYF.

This clone is a singleton in its sample. J is TRBJ2-5 and V is TRBV15; D ambiguous. The germline gives CDR1 LNHNV, CDR2 YYDKDF (reference sequence). With 5 bases removed from V and 4 bases from J, the gap between germline ends came to 8 bases. The CDR3 has 12 residues. The CDR3 region is CATSGSRETQYF. The CDR3 nucleotides read TGTGCCACCAGCGGATCCAGAGAGACCCAGTACTTC.

The chain couples TRBV7-2 to TRBJ2-5; possibly TRBD2 for D (6 bases). Germline V gene sequence: CDR1 SGHTA, CDR2 FQGNSA. Trimming left V 1 base short and J 4 bases short, with 7 bases between. This CDR3 has 13 amino acids. The DNA of the CDR3 is TGTGCCAGCAGCTTAGGGGGGGTAGAGACCCAGTACTTC. It codes for CASSLGGVETQYF.

The V gene is TRBV19, the J gene TRBJ1-1; D possibly corresponds to TRBD1 (6 bases). The CDR3 sequence is 14 residues long. The ends were cut back, 1 base at V and 8 bases at J, with 14 bases in the middle. Germline CDR1 reads LNHDA; CDR2 reads SQIVND (reference sequence). The chain's CDR3 is CASSIGGGTQEAFF. CDR3 sequence (DNA): TGTGCCAGTAGTATAGGAGGGGGGACGCAGGAAGCTTTCTTT.

This rearrangement joins TRBV5-6 to TRBJ1-6, with D uncertain. CDR3 size: 14 residues. In germline, CDR1 is SGHDT, CDR2 YYEEEE. The V gene lost 1 base and the J gene lost 8 bases, with 10 bases spanning the gap. CDR3 amino acids: CASSLSGKDSPLHF. CDR3 bases: TGTGCCAGCAGCTTGAGTGGCAAGGATTCACCCCTCCACTTT.